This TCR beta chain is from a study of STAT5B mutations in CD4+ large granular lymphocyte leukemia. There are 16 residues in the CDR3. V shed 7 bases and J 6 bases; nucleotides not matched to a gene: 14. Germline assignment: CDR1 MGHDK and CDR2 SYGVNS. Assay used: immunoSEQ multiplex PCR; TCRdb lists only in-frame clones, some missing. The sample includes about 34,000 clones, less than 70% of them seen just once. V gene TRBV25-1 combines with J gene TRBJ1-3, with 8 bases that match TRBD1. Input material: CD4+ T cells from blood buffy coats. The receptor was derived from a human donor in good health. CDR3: CASIATGTGKVNTIYF. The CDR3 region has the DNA TGTGCCAGCATAGCCACCGGGACAGGAAAAGTAAACACCATATATTTT.